A selection of T cell receptor beta chains follows, all from one sample in a study of T cell repertoires in cytomegalovirus infection. A single record per CDR3 protein comes from TCRdb applying MiXCR to the reads. The sample yields some 440,000 distinct CDR3 sequences, roughly a third seen once. Sequencing used PBMCs. The receptors were sampled from a human donor in good health (CMV status not recorded). Some clones in this sample may be carry-over from other donors' samples. CDR3s include the opening cysteine and the closing phenylalanine or tryptophan. A D gene is named only where the DNA matches it firmly. Clone sizes are given selectively: once, few, many, or a class where the clone is expanded.

j_gene,abundance,d_gene,v_gene,CDR3aa,CDR3nt
TRBJ1-4,few,TRBD1,TRBV6-6,CATRDRGEKLFF,TGTGCCACCAGGGACAGGGGGGAAAAACTGTTTTTT
TRBJ2-3,.,TRBD1,TRBV18,CASSPPGDRDTQYF,TGTGCCAGCTCACCACCCGGGGACAGAGATACGCAGTATTTT
TRBJ1-6,few,TRBD1,TRBV27,CASSLVGQGVYNSPLHF,TGTGCCAGCAGTTTGGTCGGACAGGGGGTTTATAATTCACCCCTCCACTTT
TRBJ2-2,.,.,TRBV20-1,CSARTGTGELFF,TGCAGTGCTAGAACGGGCACCGGGGAGCTGTTTTTT
TRBJ1-1,.,.,TRBV18,CASSPQESNTEAFF,TGTGCCAGCTCACCACAGGAGTCGAACACTGAAGCTTTCTTT
TRBJ1-2,.,TRBD1,TRBV28,CASSSTGEGFGYTF,TGTGCCAGCAGTTCGACAGGGGAAGGTTTTGGCTACACCTTC
TRBJ1-5,once,.,TRBV6-1,CASSEALQAVNQPQHF,TGTGCCAGCAGTGAAGCGCTTCAGGCAGTCAATCAGCCCCAGCATTTT
TRBJ1-5,few,TRBD1,TRBV2,CASSGSWDSINQPQHF,TGTGCCAGCAGTGGCAGCTGGGACAGCATCAATCAGCCCCAGCATTTT
TRBJ2-5,.,.,TRBV10-3,CASGSGYQETQYF,TGTGCCAGCGGGTCGGGGTACCAAGAGACCCAGTACTTC
TRBJ1-2,many,.,TRBV7-2,CASSLKRTTYGYTF,TGTGCCAGCAGCTTAAAGAGGACAACCTATGGCTACACCTTC
TRBJ2-1,many,.,TRBV7-2,CASSPTRSSYNEQFF,TGTGCCAGCAGCCCAACAAGGAGCTCCTACAATGAGCAGTTCTTC
TRBJ2-5,.,.,TRBV7-6,CASSSGTGGFLETQYF,.
TRBJ2-4,many,.,TRBV7-2,CASSLGLGAKNIQYF,TGTGCCAGCAGCTTAGGGTTGGGGGCCAAAAACATTCAGTACTTC
TRBJ1-5,.,.,TRBV12-3/TRBV12-4,CASIAGLAGNQPQHF,TGTGCCAGCATTGCGGGTCTTGCCGGCAATCAGCCCCAGCATTTT
TRBJ1-5,.,.,TRBV12-3/TRBV12-4,CASSLVGATNQPQHF,TGTGCCAGCAGTTTAGTGGGGGCAACCAATCAGCCCCAGCATTTT
TRBJ2-3,few,TRBD2,TRBV10-3,CAIARGLAGKDTDTQYF,TGTGCCATAGCAAGGGGACTAGCGGGAAAAGACACAGATACGCAGTATTTT
TRBJ1-6,.,.,TRBV10-2,CASRGPWGKGESPLRF,TGCGCCAGCAGGGGCCCGTGGGGCAAGGGCGAGTCACCCCTCCGCTTT
TRBJ1-5,many,.,TRBV19,CASSVQMGPQHF,TGTGCCAGTAGTGTACAGATGGGGCCCCAGCATTTT
TRBJ1-3,few,.,TRBV19,CASTSPGSQYF,TGTGCCAGCACATCTCCAGGCAGCCAGTATTTT
TRBJ2-4,.,TRBD2,TRBV27,CASRSGGRILAKNIQYF,TGTGCCAGCCGCAGCGGGGGGAGAATATTAGCCAAAAACATTCAGTACTTC
TRBJ2-1,few,.,TRBV6-2/TRBV6-3,CASSYGGFSSYNEQFF,TGTGCCAGCAGTTACGGGGGTTTCAGCTCCTACAATGAGCAGTTCTTC
TRBJ1-2,.,.,TRBV12-3/TRBV12-4,CASSFNLDYGYTF,TGTGCCAGCAGTTTCAATCTGGACTATGGCTACACCTTC
TRBJ1-2,many,.,TRBV19,CASSTERGASYGYTF,TGTGCCAGTAGTACTGAAAGGGGCGCATCCTATGGCTACACCTTC
TRBJ2-1,many,.,TRBV12-3/TRBV12-4,CASVGQGNNEQFF,TGTGCCAGCGTCGGCCAGGGGAACAATGAGCAGTTCTTC
TRBJ2-5,.,.,TRBV29-1,CSVGGLRAGETQYF,TGCAGCGTTGGAGGTCTCCGGGCCGGGGAGACCCAGTACTTC
TRBJ2-7,.,.,TRBV7-2,CASSLTSLYEQYF,TGTGCCAGCAGCTTGACTAGTTTATACGAGCAGTACTTC
TRBJ2-1,.,.,TRBV4-3,CASSQSLASFNEQFF,TGCGCCAGCAGCCAGAGTCTAGCCTCGTTTAATGAGCAGTTCTTC
TRBJ1-2,many,.,TRBV7-6,CASSSSPGYGYTF,TGTGCCAGCAGCTCCAGCCCAGGGTATGGCTACACCTTC
TRBJ1-1,few,TRBD1,TRBV18,CASSPRGRNRGTEAFF,TGTGCCAGCTCACCTCGTGGGCGGAACAGGGGCACTGAAGCTTTCTTT
TRBJ2-6,few,.,TRBV6-1,CASNPGFLSSGANVLTF,TGTGCCAGCAACCCTGGGTTTTTAAGCTCTGGGGCCAACGTCCTGACTTTC
TRBJ1-5,few,.,TRBV19,CASSIEGYSNQPQHF,TGTGCCAGTAGTATAGAGGGTTATAGCAATCAGCCCCAGCATTTT
TRBJ1-2,few,TRBD1,TRBV6-2/TRBV6-3,CASSTGTAYYGYTF,TGTGCCAGCAGTACCGGGACAGCCTACTATGGCTACACCTTC
TRBJ1-1,.,.,TRBV5-5,CASSPDPGQLTEAFF,TGTGCCAGCAGCCCGGACCCCGGACAGCTCACTGAAGCTTTCTTT
TRBJ2-7,many,TRBD2,TRBV7-2,CASSRTSGGEQYF,TGTGCCAGCAGTCGGACTAGCGGGGGCGAGCAGTACTTC
TRBJ1-1,few,.,TRBV15,CATSREIGDTEAFF,TGTGCCACCAGCAGAGAGATCGGGGACACTGAAGCTTTCTTT
TRBJ2-4,.,TRBD2,TRBV6-5,CANSYSTSGDIQYF,TGTGCCAACAGTTACTCTACTAGCGGGGACATTCAGTACTTC
TRBJ1-1,.,TRBD1,TRBV6-4,CASREGAETEAFF,TGTGCCAGCAGGGAGGGGGCAGAGACTGAAGCTTTCTTT
TRBJ1-5,.,.,TRBV28,CASRGRDQPQHF,TGTGCCAGCAGGGGACGAGATCAGCCCCAGCATTTT
TRBJ1-2,.,TRBD1,TRBV6-5,CASSYSKQGVYGYTF,TGTGCCAGCAGTTACTCGAAACAGGGGGTGTATGGCTACACCTTC
TRBJ2-3,.,.,TRBV6-2/TRBV6-3,CASSYSRIRLVGSDTQYF,TGTGCCAGCAGTTACTCGAGAATCCGACTAGTAGGTTCAGATACGCAGTATTTT
TRBJ1-6,.,.,TRBV12-3/TRBV12-4,CASSLLIRGAGGDSPLHF,TGTGCCAGCAGTTTACTGATTCGGGGGGCCGGTGGGGATTCACCCCTCCACTTT
TRBJ1-2,.,TRBD1,TRBV5-5,CASSPDRTYTF,TGTGCCAGCAGCCCGGACAGGACTTACACCTTC
TRBJ1-2,.,.,TRBV10-3,CAISESRYGYTF,TGTGCCATCAGTGAGTCCCGCTATGGCTACACCTTC
TRBJ2-3,.,TRBD2,TRBV7-2,CASSLVGTSGVTDTQYF,TGTGCCAGCAGCTTAGTAGGGACTAGCGGGGTGACAGATACGCAGTATTTT
TRBJ2-7,many,.,TRBV5-1,CASSFGIPYEQYF,TGCGCCAGCAGCTTCGGCATTCCCTACGAGCAGTACTTC
TRBJ1-1,few,TRBD1,TRBV6-6,CAISYSIHRGPIGGTEAFF,TGTGCCATCAGTTACTCAATCCACAGGGGACCCATTGGAGGCACTGAAGCTTTCTTT
TRBJ2-5,.,TRBD2,TRBV7-2,CASSYPNSGGAKTQYF,TGTGCCAGCAGCTACCCGAATAGCGGGGGGGCCAAGACCCAGTACTTC
TRBJ2-7,.,.,TRBV14,CASSQFFLTDEQYF,TGTGCCAGCAGCCAATTCTTTTTAACGGACGAGCAGTACTTC
TRBJ2-2,.,.,TRBV2,CASSGVENTGELFF,TGTGCCAGCAGTGGGGTAGAGAACACCGGGGAGCTGTTTTTT
TRBJ2-1,few,TRBD2,TRBV5-1,CASRLAGGSSYNEQFF,TGCGCCAGCAGACTAGCGGGGGGGAGCTCCTACAATGAGCAGTTCTTC
TRBJ1-6,few,.,TRBV20-1,CSAWIHNSPLHF,TGCAGTGCTTGGATACATAATTCACCCCTCCACTTT
TRBJ1-1,.,.,TRBV7-3,CASSLGPQGPEAFF,TGTGCCAGCAGCTTAGGGCCACAGGGACCTGAAGCTTTCTTT
TRBJ1-2,once,.,TRBV4-1,CASSHSDLEGYTF,TGCGCCAGCAGCCATTCTGACCTGGAGGGCTACACCTTC
TRBJ2-1,many,TRBD1,TRBV7-9,CASSFRGDRGLNEQFF,TGTGCCAGCAGCTTTAGAGGAGACAGGGGGCTCAATGAGCAGTTCTTC
TRBJ2-3,many,TRBD1,TRBV7-9,CASSQRTGASTDTQYF,TGTGCCAGCAGCCAACGGACAGGAGCTAGCACAGATACGCAGTATTTT
TRBJ2-2,many,TRBD1,TRBV7-3,CASRQGVNTGELFF,TGTGCCAGCAGGCAGGGGGTGAACACCGGGGAGCTGTTTTTT